The next 16 T cell receptor beta chains were all read from a single sample in a study of technical replicates of blood from a handful of donors. Profiling relied on immunoSEQ multiplex PCR, and the TCRdb table lists in-frame clones only, not all of them. The sample contains 74,000 or so clones, about 96% of which appear only once. The sample consisted of T cells isolated from PBMCs. Receptors originate from a human donor in good health.

The chain recombines TRBV7-9 with TRBJ1-2; D not resolved. The V gene's germline CDR1 is SEHNR and CDR2 FQNEAQ (reference sequence). The germline V and J ends were trimmed by 8 bases and 4 bases, with 20 bases remaining between them. The CDR3 is 15 residues long. The CDR3 DNA reads as TGTGCCAGCGCGGGGTCCGATCTCTTAGTCTATGGCTACACCTTC. Amino acid sequence: CASAGSDLLVYGYTF.

The V call is TRBV10-3, the J call TRBJ1-5, with 7 bases lining up with TRBD1. The CDR3 runs 13 residues. J was trimmed by 2 bases and V by 6 bases; bases with no gene match: 1. From germline, CDR1 is ENHRY and CDR2 SYGVKD. The CDR3 DNA reads TGTGCCATCAGCGGGACAGGCAATCAGCCCCAGCATTTT. It is translated as CAISGTGNQPQHF.

The chain employs TRBV19 and TRBJ2-2; 10 bases fit TRBD2. The CDR3 sequence is 15 residues long. Germline trimming cut 7 bases from V and 4 bases from J; bases unmatched to any gene: 6. CDR1 is LNHDA, CDR2 SQIVND, per germline (reference sequence). The CDR3: CASTRVAGGTGELFF. The CDR3 coding sequence is TGTGCCAGTACGAGAGTAGCGGGAGGCACCGGGGAGCTGTTTTTT. Full variable domain (outside the CDR3, taken from reference TRBV19 and TRBJ2-2): DGGITQSPKYLFRKEGQNVTLSCEQNLNHDAMYWYRQDPGQGLRLIYYSQIVNDFQKGDIAEGYSVSREKKESFPLTVTSAQKNPTAFYLCASTRVAGGTGELFFGEGSRLTVL.

This chain links TRBV9 with TRBJ1-4, with D possibly TRBD1 on 5 matching bases. The V end was cut by 0 bases, the J end by 7 bases, with 10 bases between. CDR1 is SGDLS, CDR2 YYNGEE, per germline. The CDR3 runs to 14 residues. CDR3 nucleotides: TGTGCCAGCAGCGTAGAGGGGTTGGGTGAAAAACTGTTTTTT. It codes for CASSVEGLGEKLFF. Looking up the rest from reference TRBV9 and TRBJ1-4 gives the full variable domain: DSGVTQTPKHLITATGQRVTLRCSPRSGDLSVYWYQQSLDQGLQFLIQYYNGEERAKGNILERFSAQQFPDLHSELNLSSLELGDSALYFCASSVEGLGEKLFFGSGTQLSVL.

The rearrangement uses TRBV25-1 and TRBJ1-2, with TRBD1 as a possible D gene (5 bases). The CDR3 is 16 amino acids. Looked up from germline, CDR1 is MGHDK and CDR2 is SYGVNS. V lost 1 base and J lost 2, with 14 bases in between. CDR3 protein: CASSELVGVKNYGYTF. In nucleotides, the CDR3 is TGTGCCAGCAGTGAATTAGTAGGGGTGAAGAACTATGGCTACACCTTC.

The genes are TRBV5-1 and TRBJ2-5; a weak D match, TRBD2 (6 bases). V dropped 7 bases and J dropped 2 bases, with 15 bases sitting between them. The CDR3 extends over 14 amino acids. The germline gives CDR1 SGHRS, CDR2 YFSETQ. The CDR3 region has the DNA TGCGCCAGCGGCCTCCCTAGCGTACAAGAGACCCAGTACTTC. Residues: CASGLPSVQETQYF.

This chain's CDR3 is CASSHRQNYGYTF. CDR3 sequence (DNA): TGTGCCAGCAGCCATCGACAGAACTATGGCTACACCTTC. J is TRBJ1-2 and V is TRBV21-1; TRBD1, the table's D call, lacks a check against the DNA. TRBV21-1 constitutes a pseudogene. The CDR3 is 13 residues long.

The rearrangement links TRBV5-5 to TRBJ2-1, with D possibly being TRBD1 (6 bases). Germline V CDR1 and CDR2: SGHKS, YYEKEE (reference sequence). The ends were cut back, 5 bases at V and 0 bases at J, with 12 bases in the middle. The CDR3 runs 15 residues. CDR3 region: CASSFTGYSYNEQFF. The DNA of the CDR3 is TGTGCCAGCAGTTTTACAGGGTACTCCTACAATGAGCAGTTCTTC.

The CDR3, as DNA: TGCGCCAGCAGCCATCACCAAGCTAATCAGCCCCAGCATTTT. Amino acid sequence: CASSHHQANQPQHF. J is TRBJ1-5 and V is TRBV4-1; D is unresolved. V was trimmed by 3 bases and J by 4 bases, leaving 10 bases between them. The germline CDR1 and CDR2 sequences are MGHRA and YSYEKL. The CDR3 loop spans 14 amino acids.

The chain combines TRBV19 with TRBJ1-1; TRBD1 matches at 8 bases. V trimming: 6 bases; J trimming: 6 bases; junction bases outside the gene matches: 6. CDR3 size: 13 residues. From germline, CDR1 is LNHDA and CDR2 SQIVND (reference sequence). The CDR3 reads CASSNTGGAEAFF. CDR3 DNA: TGTGCCAGTAGCAATACAGGGGGGGCTGAAGCTTTCTTT.

V gene TRBV6-5 combines with J gene TRBJ2-7, with TRBD2 matching 7 bases. The CDR3 spans 14 residues. Germline CDR1 MNHEY, CDR2 SVGAGI. Trimming at V came to 6 bases and at J to 2 bases, leaving 7 bases not matched to a gene. This CDR3 is CASRGGTLPYEQYF. The CDR3 region has the DNA TGTGCCAGCAGGGGAGGGACTCTTCCCTACGAGCAGTACTTC.

The chain employs TRBV6-1 and TRBJ2-2, with 7 nucleotides matching TRBD2. The CDR3 totals 17 residues. The germline gives CDR1 MNHNS, CDR2 SASEGT. The V and J ends lost 2 bases and 4 bases, in that order; junction bases with no gene match: 10. The CDR3 here is CASSELGGRTITGELFF. The CDR3 nucleotides are TGTGCCAGCAGTGAACTTGGCGGGAGAACTATCACCGGGGAGCTGTTTTTT.

The rearrangement uses TRBV11-2 and TRBJ2-3, with TRBD1 identical over 8 bases. Trimming cost V 4 bases and J 1 base; bases outside gene matches: 7. Looked up from germline, CDR1 is SGHAT and CDR2 is FQNNGV. The CDR3 consists of 16 residues. CDR3 protein: CASSSSGGRGTDTQYF. The CDR3 DNA reads TGTGCCAGCAGCTCTTCAGGGGGCAGGGGCACAGATACGCAGTATTTT.

This clone is a singleton in its sample. The chain recombines TRBV10-1 with TRBJ1-1; D gene uncertain. V shed 3 bases and J shed 7 bases, with 9 bases lying between them. Germline CDR1 reads WNHNN; CDR2 reads SYGVQD (reference sequence). The CDR3 has 12 amino acids. The CDR3 spells CASSDIGNEAFF. For the CDR3, the DNA is TGCGCCAGCAGTGATATCGGGAATGAAGCTTTCTTT.

The J gene is TRBJ1-2, the V gene TRBV11-2, with TRBD1 as a possible D gene (5 bases). Germline CDR1 and CDR2: SGHAT and FQNNGV. The CDR3 length is 14 residues. Trimming left V 1 base short and J 1 base short, with 7 bases between. The CDR3 sequence: CASSLGQINYGYTF. CDR3 DNA: TGTGCCAGCAGCTTAGGACAGATTAACTATGGCTACACCTTC.

The genes are TRBV6-5 and TRBJ2-1, with D maybe TRBD2 (6 bases). The germline V and J ends were trimmed by 6 bases and 7 bases, with 19 bases remaining between them. The CDR3 has 15 amino acids. In germline, CDR1 is MNHEY, CDR2 SVGAGI. CDR3 nucleotide sequence: TGTGCCAGCAGAATGGCTAGCGTGGGGCTAAATGAGCAGTTCTTC. It specifies CASRMASVGLNEQFF.